Presented here are 21 T cell receptor beta chains from one specimen sequenced in a study of shared clonotypes between healthy human individuals. Naive-designated CD8 cells lacked CD45RO, were positively enriched for CCR7, and omitted terminally differentiated effector memory CD45RA+ cells. Clones were sequenced by immunoSEQ multiplex PCR, and TCRdb holds only the in-frame ones, with some missing. The sample consists of 2 million or so clones, roughly 95% of them appearing once. The material sequenced was naive CD8+ T cells sorted from blood. These receptor sequences come from a man aged 18 to 30 in good health.

V gene TRBV11-2 combines with J gene TRBJ2-5; D might be TRBD1 or TRBD2, each matching 5 bases. Between the trimmed V and J ends, which lost 5 bases and 0 bases, there was a span of 10 bases. Germline V lookup: CDR1 SGHAT, CDR2 FQNNGV. The CDR3 has 14 residues. CDR3 DNA: TGTGCCAGCAGCGTGGGGGAAAACCAAGAGACCCAGTACTTC. Protein sequence: CASSVGENQETQYF.

The rearrangement joins TRBV18 to TRBJ2-7; TRBD1 might be the D (6 bases). V was cut by 1 base and J by 0 bases, with 7 bases left in between. The germline V gene has CDR1 KGHSH and CDR2 LQKENI. This CDR3 region has 14 residues. This chain's CDR3 is CASSPRTDSYEQYF. CDR3 DNA sequence: TGTGCCAGCTCACCACGGACAGACTCCTACGAGCAGTACTTC.

The count of this clone is one. This chain links TRBV13 with TRBJ1-3; a weak D match, TRBD1 (6 bases). The V and J ends lost 7 bases and 0 bases respectively, with 13 bases between them. There are 15 residues in the CDR3. In germline, CDR1 is PRHDT, CDR2 FYEKMQ (reference sequence). CDR3 amino acids: CASTERTVSGNTIYF. The DNA for the CDR3 is TGTGCCAGCACCGAACGGACAGTCTCTGGAAACACCATATATTTT.

The gene calls are TRBV7-3 and TRBJ2-1, with TRBD2 matching over 8 bases. Trimming took 2 bases from V and 3 from J; bases not matched to a gene: 3. Germline CDR1 and CDR2: SGHTA and FQGTGA. This CDR3 comprises 15 residues. The CDR3 bases are TGTGCCAGCAGCTTAGCGGGGGGAAACTACAATGAGCAGTTCTTC. This codes for CASSLAGGNYNEQFF.

Only a few counts were recorded for this clone. The chain combines TRBV30 with TRBJ1-5, with TRBD1 identical over 7 bases. The V gene end was trimmed by 2 bases and the J gene end by 7 bases; junction bases not matched to a gene: 5. CDR1 GTSNPN and CDR2 SVGIG come from the germline V gene (reference sequence). This CDR3 has 13 amino acids. CDR3 in DNA: TGTGCCTGGAGTCCCCAGGGGGAACAGCCCCAGCATTTT. It codes for CAWSPQGEQPQHF.

The rearrangement uses TRBV29-1 and TRBJ1-2; no clear D gene. In germline, CDR1 is SQVTM, CDR2 ANQGSEA. V lost 0 bases and J 2 bases, leaving 13 bases between the germline ends. CDR3 size: 15 residues. CDR3 in amino acids: CSVEDPQHHNYGYTF. The CDR3 DNA reads as TGCAGCGTTGAAGACCCCCAGCACCACAACTATGGCTACACCTTC. Full variable domain (remainder filled in from reference TRBV29-1 and TRBJ1-2): SAVISQKPSRDICQRGTSLTIQCQVDSQVTMMFWYRQQPGQSLTLIATANQGSEATYESGFVIDKFPISRPNLTFSTLTVSNMSPEDSSIYLCSVEDPQHHNYGYTFGSGTRLTVV.

J is TRBJ1-2 and V is TRBV6-5; D is ambiguous. This CDR3 is built from 14 residues. The germline V gene encodes CDR1 MNHEY and CDR2 SVGAGI. Trimming removed 7 bases from V and 0 bases from J, with 12 bases in between. The CDR3 DNA sequence: TGTGCCAGCACCTTATATGGACCTAACTATGGCTACACCTTC. This sequence encodes CASTLYGPNYGYTF.

The chain employs TRBV27 and TRBJ2-7, with 7 positions matching TRBD1. Germline-derived CDR1 and CDR2 are MNHEY and SMNVEV (reference sequence). This CDR3 has 16 amino acids. The V and J ends lost 2 bases and 1 base, in that order; junction bases with no gene match: 8. In DNA, the CDR3 is TGTGCCAGCAGTTTAGTGGGGACAGAGCATTCCTACGAGCAGTACTTC. As protein: CASSLVGTEHSYEQYF.

V gene TRBV13 combines with J gene TRBJ2-1; D is perhaps TRBD2 (6 bases). Looked up from germline, CDR1 is PRHDT and CDR2 is FYEKMQ (reference sequence). The CDR3 has 16 amino acids. V was shortened by 4 bases and J by 10 bases, with 23 bases between the two germline ends. The CDR3 loop reads CASSSTGEDPWGEQFF. CDR3 DNA: TGTGCCAGCAGCTCTACCGGGGAGGACCCCTGGGGAGAGCAGTTCTTC.

This chain joins TRBV5-8 and TRBJ2-5; the D gene could be TRBD1 or TRBD2 (5 bases each). This CDR3 region has 13 residues. CDR1 and CDR2 (germline): SGHTS, YDEGEE. Deletions cut 4 bases from V and 3 bases from J, with 10 bases between. CDR3 in amino acids: CASSLGTEETQYF. As DNA, the CDR3 is TGTGCCAGCAGCCTAGGGACGGAAGAGACCCAGTACTTC. The complete variable domain, with remaining parts taken from reference TRBV5-8 and TRBJ2-5, reads EAGVTQSPTHLIKTRGQQATLRCSPISGHTSVYWYQQALGLGLQFLLWYDEGEERNRGNFPPRFSGRQFPNYSSELNVNALELEDSALYLCASSLGTEETQYFGPGTRLLVL.

The V gene is TRBV13, the J gene TRBJ2-3; 8 bases map to TRBD1. The V gene's germline CDR1 is PRHDT and CDR2 FYEKMQ (reference sequence). J gave up 9 bases and V 6 bases, and 5 bases lay outside the gene matches. The CDR3 length is 12 residues. The CDR3 region has the DNA TGTGCCAGCAGGAAGACAGGGGACACGCAGTATTTT. Its protein is CASRKTGDTQYF.

DNA of the CDR3: TGTGCCAGCAGGGACGGAGGCTCACCCCTCCACTTT. Protein sequence: CASRDGGSPLHF. The V call is TRBV25-1, the J call TRBJ1-6, with no clear D. Germline V gives CDR1 MGHDK, CDR2 SYGVNS. V was pared by 6 bases and J by 10 bases, with 10 bases between. The CDR3 loop spans 12 amino acids.

This clone was seen once. The rearrangement links TRBV9 to TRBJ2-2; maybe TRBD1 (6 bases). The length of the CDR3 is 14 residues. Germline CDR1 is SGDLS and CDR2 is YYNGEE. The V and J ends lost 4 bases and 5 bases respectively, with 12 bases between them. The CDR3 DNA sequence: TGTGCCAGCAGCACACACAGGGTGACCGGGGAGCTGTTTTTT. Translated, it gives CASSTHRVTGELFF.

The gene calls are TRBV28 and TRBJ1-5; no clear D gene. V was cut by 8 bases and J by 0 bases, with 8 bases left in between. The CDR3 length is 13 residues. Germline lookup yields CDR1 MDHEN and CDR2 SYDVKM. The CDR3 spells CASAGYSNQPQHF. CDR3 bases: TGTGCCAGCGCAGGATATAGCAATCAGCCCCAGCATTTT.

This CDR3 is CASSDFTGIRTDTQYF. Written as DNA, the CDR3 is TGTGCCAGCAGTGACTTCACAGGCATCAGAACAGATACGCAGTATTTT. The V and J genes are TRBV6-1 and TRBJ2-3; D is perhaps TRBD1 (5 bases). This CDR3 comprises 16 residues. CDR1 MNHNS and CDR2 SASEGT come from the germline V gene. The V and J ends lost 3 bases and 3 bases respectively, with 16 bases between them.

This clone was counted between two and nine times. This specimen includes other DNA sequences encoding the same CDR3. This sequence joins TRBV5-1 and TRBJ2-7; D not certain. The germline gives CDR1 SGHRS, CDR2 YFSETQ. The CDR3 length is 13 residues. V dropped 0 bases and J dropped 2 bases, with 6 bases sitting between them. This CDR3 is CASSLAPTYEQYF. In nucleotides, the CDR3 is TGCGCCAGCAGCTTGGCACCAACCTACGAGCAGTACTTC.

This chain connects TRBV7-9 to TRBJ2-7, with D possibly matching TRBD1 (6 bases). V lost 4 bases to trimming and J lost 3 bases, with 16 bases between them. This CDR3 has 15 residues. CDR1 SEHNR and CDR2 FQNEAQ come from the germline V gene (reference sequence). CDR3 coding DNA: TGTGCCAGCAGCTCGAACCCAGGGGACAACTACGAGCAGTACTTC. The encoded protein is CASSSNPGDNYEQYF.

This clone was counted once. The same CDR3 is also encoded by other DNA sequences in this sample. The chain combines TRBV5-1 with TRBJ1-1; D unclear. The ends were cut back, 0 bases at V and 1 base at J, with 4 bases in the middle. Germline V gives CDR1 SGHRS, CDR2 YFSETQ. The CDR3 consists of 13 residues. This chain's CDR3 is CASSLDTNTEAFF. CDR3 in DNA: TGCGCCAGCAGCTTGGATACGAACACTGAAGCTTTCTTT.

The J gene is TRBJ1-2, the V gene TRBV9; no firm D call. The germline gives CDR1 SGDLS, CDR2 YYNGEE. V was cut by 0 bases and J by 0 bases, with 6 bases left in between. The CDR3 length is 14 residues. This CDR3 is CASSVDVTNYGYTF. CDR3 in DNA: TGTGCCAGCAGCGTAGACGTTACTAACTATGGCTACACCTTC.

The V gene is TRBV5-1, the J gene TRBJ2-2, with D perhaps TRBD1 or TRBD2 (6 bases each). This CDR3 region has 17 residues. Germline V gene data show CDR1 as SGHRS and CDR2 as YFSETQ. V lost 6 bases, J lost 4 bases, and 22 bases lay in between. The CDR3 DNA reads as TGCGCCAGCACTCCGCCCGGCTCGGGGGCGACCACCGGGGAGCTGTTTTTT. Translation: CASTPPGSGATTGELFF.

For this clone: The identical CDR3 is also encoded by other nucleotide sequences in the sample. This chain connects TRBV6-5 to TRBJ2-5; 7 bases match TRBD2. This CDR3 comprises 13 residues. The V segment lost 6 bases and the J segment 2 bases; nucleotides outside the gene matches: 3. CDR1 and CDR2 from the germline V gene are MNHEY and SVGAGI. The CDR3 loop is CASSPGGQETQYF. CDR3 DNA: TGTGCCAGCAGCCCCGGGGGGCAAGAGACCCAGTACTTC.